This TCR beta chain came from a study of blood T cell repertoires in COVID-19. The authors' processing: Reference gene primer amplification in the assay estimated nucleated cell counts. TCRdb keeps only in-frame clones here, not all; method: immunoSEQ multiplex PCR. That table is the source of V, J and clone size, and D and trimming were worked out from the DNA. The sample shows roughly 300,000 clones, approximately 83% of them seen only once. The germline V gene encodes CDR1 SQVTM and CDR2 ANQGSEA. V shed 2 bases and J shed 7 bases, with 8 bases lying between them. This CDR3 spans 12 amino acids. Participant-reported clinical history was the basis for cohort assignment.

The origin of this receptor is a woman aged 35 to 49 with acute COVID-19. The rearrangement links TRBV29-1 to TRBJ1-4; D may be TRBD1 (5 bases). The sample was PBMCs or T cells enriched from blood (not recorded which). The CDR3 reads CSVEQGGEKLFF. In DNA, the CDR3 is TGCAGCGTTGAACAGGGAGGTGAAAAACTGTTTTTT.